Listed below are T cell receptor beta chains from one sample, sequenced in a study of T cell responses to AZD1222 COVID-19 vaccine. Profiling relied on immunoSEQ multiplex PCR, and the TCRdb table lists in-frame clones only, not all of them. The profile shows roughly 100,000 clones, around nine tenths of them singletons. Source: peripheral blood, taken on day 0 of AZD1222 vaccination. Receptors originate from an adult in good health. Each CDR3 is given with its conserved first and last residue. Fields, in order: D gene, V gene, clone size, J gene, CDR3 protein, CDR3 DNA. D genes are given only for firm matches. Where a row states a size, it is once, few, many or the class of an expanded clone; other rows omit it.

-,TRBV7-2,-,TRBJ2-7,CASSKQGVGEQYF,TGTGCCAGCAGCAAACAGGGCGTCGGCGAGCAGTACTTC
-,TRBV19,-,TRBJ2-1,CASSMAYGGMSGEQFF,TGTGCCAGTAGTATGGCTTACGGGGGAATGAGTGGTGAGCAGTTCTTC
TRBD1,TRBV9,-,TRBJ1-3,CASARTGSGNTIYF,TGTGCCAGCGCCCGGACAGGGTCTGGAAACACCATATATTTT
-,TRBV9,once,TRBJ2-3,CASSVAGSDTQYF,TGTGCCAGCAGCGTAGCGGGGTCAGATACGCAGTATTTT
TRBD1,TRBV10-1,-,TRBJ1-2,CANNVQGARGYTF,TGCGCCAACAACGTACAGGGGGCCCGTGGCTACACCTTC
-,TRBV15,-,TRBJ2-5,CATSTPLGGGETQYF,TGTGCCACCAGCACCCCCCTCGGGGGTGGGGAGACCCAGTACTTC
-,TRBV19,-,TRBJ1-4,CASSMRGQGHEKLFF,TGTGCCAGTAGTATGCGGGGCCAGGGTCATGAAAAACTGTTTTTT
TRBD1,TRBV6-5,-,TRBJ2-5,CASSTGQGDWETQYF,TGTGCCAGCAGTACTGGACAGGGTGATTGGGAGACCCAGTACTTC
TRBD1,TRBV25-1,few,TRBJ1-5,CASSGTGQGEFSNQPQHF,TGTGCCAGCAGTGGAACGGGACAGGGAGAGTTTAGCAATCAGCCCCAGCATTTT
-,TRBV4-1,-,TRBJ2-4,CASSQVGLAKNIQYF,TGCGCCAGCAGCCAAGTGGGGTTAGCCAAAAACATTCAGTACTTC
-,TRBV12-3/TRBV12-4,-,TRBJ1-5,CASMRTGNQPQHF,TGTGCCAGCATGAGGACGGGCAATCAGCCCCAGCATTTT
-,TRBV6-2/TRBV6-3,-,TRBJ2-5,CASSYPQERETQYF,TGTGCCAGCAGTTATCCCCAGGAGAGGGAGACCCAGTACTTC
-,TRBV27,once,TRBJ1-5,CASSLKGNPENQPQHF,TGTGCCAGCAGTTTAAAGGGTAACCCTGAGAATCAGCCCCAGCATTTT
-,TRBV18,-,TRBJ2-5,CASSPGGFLETQYF,TGTGCCAGCTCACCAGGGGGCTTTCTGGAGACCCAGTACTTC
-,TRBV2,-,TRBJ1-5,CASSRGQLSNQPQHF,TGTGCCAGCAGTCGGGGGCAGCTTAGCAATCAGCCCCAGCATTTT
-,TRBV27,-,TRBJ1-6,CASSTNYNSPLHF,TGTGCCAGCAGTACAAACTATAATTCACCCCTCCACTTT
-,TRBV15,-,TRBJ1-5,CATSREAAGRSNQPQHF,TGTGCCACCAGCAGAGAGGCAGCGGGCCGGTCTAATCAGCCCCAGCATTTT
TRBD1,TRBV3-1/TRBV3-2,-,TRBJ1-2,CASSQGTGGYGYTF,TGTGCCAGCAGCCAAGGAACAGGGGGCTATGGCTACACCTTC
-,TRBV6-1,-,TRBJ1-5,CASSERDYQPQHF,TGTGCCAGCAGTGAACGGGATTATCAGCCCCAGCATTTT
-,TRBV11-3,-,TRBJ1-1,CASSLGGTTTNTEAFF,TGTGCCAGCAGCTTGGGGGGGACAACCACGAACACTGAAGCTTTCTTT
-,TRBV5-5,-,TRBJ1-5,CASSFSGLSNQPQHF,TGTGCCAGCAGCTTTTCGGGGTTGAGCAATCAGCCCCAGCATTTT
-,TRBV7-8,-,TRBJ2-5,CASSLGRQVNNQETQYF,TGTGCCAGCAGCTTAGGACGGCAGGTGAATAATCAAGAGACCCAGTACTTC
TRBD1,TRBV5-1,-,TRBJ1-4,CASRQGANEKLFF,TGCGCCAGCAGGCAGGGGGCTAATGAAAAACTGTTTTTT
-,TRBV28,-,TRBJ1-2,CASTPDGALSGGYTF,TGTGCCAGCACCCCGGACGGTGCCCTATCCGGGGGCTACACCTTC
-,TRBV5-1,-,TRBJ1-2,CASSSGELGYGYTF,TGCGCCAGCAGTTCAGGGGAGCTAGGATATGGCTACACCTTC
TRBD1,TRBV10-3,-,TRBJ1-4,CAISERAGGRDEKLFF,TGTGCCATCAGTGAGAGGGCAGGGGGCAGGGATGAAAAACTGTTTTTT
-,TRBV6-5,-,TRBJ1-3,CASSYEQHSGNTIYF,TGTGCCAGCAGTTACGAACAGCACTCTGGAAACACCATATATTTT
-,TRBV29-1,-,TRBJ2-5,CSVERDLRFRGTQYF,TGCAGCGTTGAGCGGGACCTCCGTTTTAGGGGGACCCAGTACTTC
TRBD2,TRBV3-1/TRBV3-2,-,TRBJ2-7,CASSPSTGGAYEQYF,TGTGCCAGCAGCCCTTCGACCGGGGGGGCTTACGAGCAGTACTTC
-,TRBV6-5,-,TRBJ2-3,CASTSWGPSTDTQYF,TGTGCCAGCACCTCTTGGGGGCCGAGCACAGATACGCAGTATTTT
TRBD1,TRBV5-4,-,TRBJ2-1,CASSWGTGPYNEQFF,TGTGCCAGCAGCTGGGGGACAGGGCCTTATAATGAGCAGTTCTTC
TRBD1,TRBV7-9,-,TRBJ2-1,CASSLGQGRWEQFF,TGTGCCAGCAGCCTGGGACAGGGCAGGTGGGAGCAGTTCTTC
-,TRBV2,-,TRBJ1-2,CASSEARVVAGQYGYTF,TGTGCCAGCAGTGAAGCGCGGGTTGTGGCAGGTCAATATGGCTACACCTTC
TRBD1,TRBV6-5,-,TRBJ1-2,CASRYRRDSLYGYIF,TGTGCCAGCAGATATCGACGGGACAGCCTCTATGGCTACATCTTC